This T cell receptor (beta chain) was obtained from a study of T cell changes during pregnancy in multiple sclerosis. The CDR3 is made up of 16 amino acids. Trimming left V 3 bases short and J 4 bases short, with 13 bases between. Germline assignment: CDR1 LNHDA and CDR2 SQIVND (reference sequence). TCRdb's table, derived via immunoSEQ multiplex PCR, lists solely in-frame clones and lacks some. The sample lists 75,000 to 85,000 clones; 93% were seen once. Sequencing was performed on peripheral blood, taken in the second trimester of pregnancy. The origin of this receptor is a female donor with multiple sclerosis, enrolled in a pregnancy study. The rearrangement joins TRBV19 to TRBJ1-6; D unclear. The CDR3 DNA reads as TGTGCCAGTAGTATTACAGCTGCCTCTTATAATTCACCCCTCCACTTT. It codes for CASSITAASYNSPLHF. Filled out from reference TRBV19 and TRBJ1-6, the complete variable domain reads DGGITQSPKYLFRKEGQNVTLSCEQNLNHDAMYWYRQDPGQGLRLIYYSQIVNDFQKGDIAEGYSVSREKKESFPLTVTSAQKNPTAFYLCASSITAASYNSPLHFGNGTRLTVT.